Shown below are 28 T cell receptor beta chains from a single sample sequenced in a study of Graves' ophthalmopathy and Graves' hyperthyroidism. Amplifying from RNA transcripts, the study obtained TCR beta CDR3 regions. First-round RT-PCR employed HTBI primers, with a second-round multiplex PCR after it. Via MiXCR, TCRdb re-called the multiplex PCR reads, giving one row per CDR3 protein. The data contain 450,000 or so distinct CDR3 sequences, 14% of them singletons. The sample comprised blood. Receptor source: a woman in her 30s with Graves' ophthalmopathy.

Notes on this clonotype: A much larger clone lies one base from this, so it may be a read error. V gene TRBV20-1 combines with J gene TRBJ1-2; the D gene is possibly TRBD1 (6 bases). Trimming cost V 8 bases and J 8 bases, with 15 bases left between them. The CDR3 is made up of 11 amino acids. Per the germline V gene, CDR1 is DFQATT and CDR2 is SNEGSKA (reference sequence). The CDR3 spells CSQRSGQGYTF. CDR3 coding DNA: TGCAGTCAGAGGAGCGGACAGGGCTACACCTTC.

There are many counts of this clonotype. The chain has TRBV7-3 and TRBJ2-5, with TRBD2 identical over 10 bases. The germline V gene encodes CDR1 SGHTA and CDR2 FQGTGA. V lost 5 bases and J lost 5; bases outside the gene matches: 5. CDR3 length: 14 amino acids. CDR3 DNA sequence: TGTGCCAGCAGCAGCGGGGGGGCCACGGAGACCCAGTACTTC. It encodes CASSSGGATETQYF.

In this sample, this clonotype turned up many times. The gene calls are TRBV5-1 and TRBJ1-3; 7 nucleotides match TRBD1. J lost 4 bases, V lost 4 bases, and 8 bases had no gene match. Per germline, CDR1 SGHRS and CDR2 YFSETQ. The CDR3 spans 15 residues. The CDR3 nucleotides read TGCGCCAGCAGCCGAAACAGGGACAGAGGAAACACCATATATTTT. Translated: CASSRNRDRGNTIYF.

This clonotype was seen ten or more times. This sequence joins TRBV24-1 and TRBJ1-2; D may be TRBD1 (5 bases). The CDR3 contains 14 residues. Germline assignment: CDR1 KGHDR and CDR2 SFDVKD. V lost 2 bases and J 5 bases, leaving 11 bases between the germline ends. The CDR3 DNA reads as TGTGCCACCAGTGATTCCGGGACCAAGTATGGCTACACCTTC. This sequence encodes CATSDSGTKYGYTF.

This clonotype has at least ten counts. The genes are TRBV29-1 and TRBJ2-5, with D unresolved. CDR1 and CDR2 (germline): SQVTM, ANQGSEA. This CDR3 contains 12 residues. V lost 4 bases and J 5 bases, leaving 11 bases between the germline ends. This chain's CDR3 is CSVGQRKETQYF. Written as DNA, the CDR3 is TGCAGCGTTGGCCAGCGTAAGGAGACCCAGTACTTC.

This chain uses TRBV11-2 with TRBJ2-6, with D tentatively TRBD1 (5 bases). This CDR3 contains 16 residues. CDR1 is SGHAT and CDR2 is FQNNGV in the germline V gene. The ends were cut back, 1 base at V and 4 bases at J, with 11 bases in the middle. DNA for the CDR3: TGTGCCAGCAGCTTAGGGACAAACTCCGGGGCCAACGTCCTGACTTTC. Translated: CASSLGTNSGANVLTF.

The V call is TRBV28, the J call TRBJ1-2; D is possibly TRBD1 (6 bases). V lost 10 bases, J lost 6 bases, and 12 bases lay in between. In germline, CDR1 is MDHEN, CDR2 SYDVKM. The CDR3 totals 11 residues. CDR3 residues: CATQGSHGYTF. CDR3 DNA: TGTGCCACCCAGGGGAGCCATGGCTACACCTTC.

At least ten counts were recorded for this clonotype. This sequence joins TRBV28 and TRBJ1-1, with D possibly TRBD1 on 6 matching bases. Germline lookup yields CDR1 MDHEN and CDR2 SYDVKM. This CDR3 is built from 16 residues. V was shortened by 6 bases and J by 1 base, with 18 bases between the two germline ends. The CDR3 region is CASSLPGAPGNTEAFF. Written as DNA, the CDR3 is TGTGCCAGCAGCTTACCAGGGGCCCCCGGGAACACTGAAGCTTTCTTT.

The chain employs TRBV13 and TRBJ1-3, with D hard to call. CDR3 length: 16 amino acids. Germline CDR1 reads PRHDT; CDR2 reads FYEKMQ (reference sequence). V lost 1 base to trimming and J lost 4 bases, with 14 bases between them. CDR3 DNA: TGTGCCAGCAGCTTAGCGTCCGGGATTAGGGGAAACACCATATATTTT. Protein sequence: CASSLASGIRGNTIYF.

The chain uses TRBV28 and TRBJ1-6; 7 nucleotides align to TRBD1. This CDR3 contains 14 residues. Trimming removed 6 bases from V and 5 bases from J; junction bases left unmatched: 4. Per the germline V gene, CDR1 is MDHEN and CDR2 is SYDVKM. CDR3: CASSGTDHNSPLHF. The CDR3 nucleotides are TGTGCCAGCAGCGGGACAGACCATAATTCACCCCTCCACTTT.

About this clonotype itself: Sequence at one end of the junction differs from germline and may be a read error. This chain connects TRBV20-1 to TRBJ2-4, with D perhaps TRBD1 or TRBD2 (5 bases each). Germline V gives CDR1 DFQATT, CDR2 SNEGSKA (reference sequence). This CDR3 region has 17 residues. The CDR3 nucleotides are TGCAGTGCTAGAGAGGGGAGACAGTTTCTAGCCAAAAACATTAAGTACTTC. Amino acids: CSAREGRQFLAKNIKYF.

This chain joins TRBV4-1 and TRBJ1-5, with D unresolved. Germline values: CDR1 MGHRA, CDR2 YSYEKL. The CDR3 runs 15 residues. The ends were cut back, 1 base at V and 2 bases at J, with 9 bases in the middle. The CDR3 DNA follows: TGCGCCAGCAGCCAAGCGGGGTTGGGCAATCAGCCCCAGCATTTT. Protein: CASSQAGLGNQPQHF.

This clonotype was recorded many times. V usage is TRBV12-3 or TRBV12-4 and J usage is TRBJ1-1, with D unclear. The CDR3 covers 12 residues. The V and J ends lost 6 bases and 6 bases respectively, with 11 bases between them. As DNA, the CDR3 is TGTGCCAGCAGCCCGATTAGTGCTGAAGCTTTCTTT. The encoded protein is CASSPISAEAFF.

This clonotype was seen at least ten times. The rearrangement links TRBV5-1 to TRBJ1-5, with D hard to call. This CDR3 has 13 residues. CDR1 SGHRS and CDR2 YFSETQ come from the germline V gene. The V end was cut by 1 base, the J end by 5 bases, with 7 bases between. The CDR3, as DNA: TGCGCCAGCAGCTTGACCCTTCATCAGCCCCAGCATTTT. Protein sequence: CASSLTLHQPQHF.

The rearrangement joins TRBV30 to TRBJ2-2, with D perhaps being TRBD1 or TRBD2 (5 bases each). V lost 0 bases and J lost 4, with 18 bases in between. The CDR3 totals 17 residues. CDR1 is GTSNPN, CDR2 SVGIG, per germline (reference sequence). CDR3 loop: CAWSVPGQAIPTGELFF. The CDR3 DNA sequence: TGTGCCTGGAGTGTACCGGGGCAGGCGATTCCCACCGGGGAGCTGTTTTTT.

Only a few counts were recorded for this clonotype. This chain connects TRBV7-8 to TRBJ2-4, with 11 bases identical to TRBD1. CDR3 length: 18 amino acids. The V gene's germline CDR1 is SGHVS and CDR2 FQNEAQ. The V gene end was trimmed by 4 bases and the J gene end by 2 bases; junction bases not matched to a gene: 10. For the CDR3, the DNA is TGTGCCAGCAGCTGGGGAACCGGGACAGGGGGGACCAAAAACATTCAGTACTTC. Its translation is CASSWGTGTGGTKNIQYF.

The gene calls are TRBV30 and TRBJ2-7, with 9 bases identical to TRBD2. V lost 0 bases to trimming and J lost 2 bases; unmatched junction nucleotides: 5. The germline V gene encodes CDR1 GTSNPN and CDR2 SVGIG (reference sequence). The CDR3 is 15 amino acids. This CDR3 is CAWSVISGGTYEQYF. The CDR3 DNA reads as TGTGCCTGGAGTGTAATTAGCGGGGGTACCTACGAGCAGTACTTC. The whole variable domain, filled in from reference TRBV30 and TRBJ2-7, reads SQTIHQWPATLVQPVGSPLSLECTVEGTSNPNLYWYRQAAGRGLQLLFYSVGIGQISSEVPQNLSASRPQDRQFILSSKKLLLSDSGFYLCAWSVISGGTYEQYFGPGTRLTVT.

The chain uses TRBV3-1 and TRBJ2-2; D is unresolved. The CDR3 runs 17 residues. V gave up 0 bases and J gave up 2 bases, with 13 bases separating them. The V gene's germline CDR1 is LGHDT and CDR2 YNNKEL (reference sequence). The CDR3: CASSQDHRAANTGELFF. The CDR3 bases are TGTGCCAGCAGCCAAGATCATAGGGCAGCTAACACCGGGGAGCTGTTTTTT.

J is TRBJ2-5 and V is TRBV20-1; D perhaps matches TRBD2 (6 bases). V was trimmed by 5 bases and J by 5 bases, leaving 15 bases between them. CDR1 and CDR2 (germline): DFQATT, SNEGSKA (reference sequence). The CDR3 runs 13 residues. In nucleotides, the CDR3 is TGCAGTGCTTGGGGAGGTGGGTTGGAGACCCAGTACTTC. The encoded protein is CSAWGGGLETQYF.

This clonotype was seen ten or more times. This chain joins TRBV12-3 or TRBV12-4 and TRBJ2-7, with 9 bases aligning to TRBD1. The J segment lost 2 bases and the V segment lost 3 bases, leaving 5 bases of the junction unmatched. The CDR3 contains 15 residues. The CDR3 loop is CASSLGQGGTYEQYF. The CDR3 DNA follows: TGTGCCAGCAGTTTGGGACAGGGAGGGACCTACGAGCAGTACTTC.

This clonotype was recorded at least ten times. The chain carries TRBV7-2 and TRBJ2-5, with D perhaps being TRBD1 or TRBD2 (5 bases each). Trimming left V 5 bases short and J 4 bases short, with 11 bases between. The CDR3 has 13 amino acids. Germline V CDR1 and CDR2: SGHTA, FQGNSA. This CDR3 reads CASSPKGTETQYF. The CDR3 DNA reads TGTGCCAGCAGCCCCAAAGGGACAGAGACCCAGTACTTC.

This clonotype was counted many times. The chain uses TRBV5-1 and TRBJ2-5; 13 bases are a match to TRBD2. This CDR3 has 18 amino acids. Per the germline V gene, CDR1 is SGHRS and CDR2 is YFSETQ. Trimming at V came to 4 bases and at J to 0 bases, leaving 9 bases not matched to a gene. The CDR3 spells CASSGGLAGEVDQETQYF. The CDR3 DNA reads as TGCGCCAGCAGCGGCGGACTAGCGGGAGAGGTAGACCAAGAGACCCAGTACTTC.

This clonotype was seen repeatedly, ten times or more. The chain has TRBV20-1 and TRBJ2-7; 7 bases agree with TRBD1. Trimming removed 1 base from V and 6 bases from J; junction bases left unmatched: 9. Germline values: CDR1 DFQATT, CDR2 SNEGSKA (reference sequence). CDR3 length equals 14 residues. In DNA, the CDR3 is TGCAGTGCTAGAGCGACAGGGCGCGTTTCCGAGCAGTACTTC. Translation: CSARATGRVSEQYF.

There are many counts of this clonotype. The rearrangement joins TRBV28 to TRBJ1-1; 7 bases are a match to TRBD1. In germline, CDR1 is MDHEN, CDR2 SYDVKM. After removal of 5 bases from V and 2 bases from J, the junction contained 14 bases not matched to a gene. The CDR3 contains 17 residues. CDR3 amino acids: CASSGRRTGTDNTEAFF. The CDR3 DNA is TGTGCCAGCAGTGGTAGACGGACCGGGACAGACAACACTGAAGCTTTCTTT.

This chain joins TRBV6-1 and TRBJ1-4, with a tentative D call TRBD1 (5 bases). Germline V lookup: CDR1 MNHNS, CDR2 SASEGT. Trimming stripped 4 bases from V and 7 bases from J, with 10 bases between. CDR3 length equals 13 residues. DNA of the CDR3: TGTGCCAGCAGTGGAGACAGTACTGAAAAACTGTTTTTT. This translates into CASSGDSTEKLFF.

With regard to this clonotype: One base away lies a much larger clone, so this may be a sequencing read error. The chain couples TRBV4-1 to TRBJ2-7; TRBD1 might be the D (5 bases). This CDR3 is built from 14 residues. Germline CDR1 is MGHRA and CDR2 is YSYEKL. Trimming stripped 8 bases from V and 4 bases from J, with 18 bases between. In DNA, the CDR3 is TGCGCCAGCTGCCCCCTCGGTCAGGGTTACGAGCAGTACTTC. Protein sequence: CASCPLGQGYEQYF.

The chain is built from TRBV10-3 and TRBJ2-5; D ambiguous. Germline assignment: CDR1 ENHRY and CDR2 SYGVKD. V lost 7 bases to trimming and J lost 7 bases, with 22 bases between them. The CDR3 sequence is 15 residues long. The CDR3 sequence is CAIIVSGWAKSTQYF. CDR3 sequence (DNA): TGTGCCATCATAGTTTCAGGTTGGGCAAAATCGACCCAGTACTTC.

The V gene is TRBV11-2, the J gene TRBJ2-2; 8 nucleotides match TRBD1. This CDR3 is built from 14 residues. Losses at the gene ends were 7 bases for V and 4 bases for J; bases not matched to a gene: 5. Per germline, CDR1 SGHAT and CDR2 FQNNGV. CDR3: CASNRDRSTGELFF. The CDR3 DNA reads TGTGCCAGCAACCGGGACAGGAGCACCGGGGAGCTGTTTTTT.